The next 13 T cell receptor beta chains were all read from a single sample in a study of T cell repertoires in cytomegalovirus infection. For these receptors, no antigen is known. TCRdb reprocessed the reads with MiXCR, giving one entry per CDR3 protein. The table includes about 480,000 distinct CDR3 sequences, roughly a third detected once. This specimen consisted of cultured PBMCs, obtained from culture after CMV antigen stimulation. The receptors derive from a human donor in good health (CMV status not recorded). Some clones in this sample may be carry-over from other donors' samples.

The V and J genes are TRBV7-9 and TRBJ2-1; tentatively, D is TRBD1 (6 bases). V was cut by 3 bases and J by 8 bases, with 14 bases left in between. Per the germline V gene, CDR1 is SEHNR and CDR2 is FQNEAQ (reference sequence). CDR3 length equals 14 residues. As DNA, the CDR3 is TGTGCCAGCAGCTTTTTAGGGGGAGAGGATGAGCAGTTCTTC. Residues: CASSFLGGEDEQFF.

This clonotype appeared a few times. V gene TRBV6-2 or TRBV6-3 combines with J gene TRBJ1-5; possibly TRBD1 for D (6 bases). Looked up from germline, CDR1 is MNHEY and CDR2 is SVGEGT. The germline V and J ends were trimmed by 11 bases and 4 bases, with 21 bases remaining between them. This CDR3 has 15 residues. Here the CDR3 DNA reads TGTGCCTCCCGGCCAACAGGGCTGGGGAATCAGCCCCAGCATTTT. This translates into CASRPTGLGNQPQHF.

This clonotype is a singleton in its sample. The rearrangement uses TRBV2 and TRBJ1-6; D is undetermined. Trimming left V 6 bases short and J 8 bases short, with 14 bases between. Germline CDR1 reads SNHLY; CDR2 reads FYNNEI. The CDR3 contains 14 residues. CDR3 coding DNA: TGTGCCAGCAGGACTTGGAGCGTTGATTCACCCCTCCACTTT. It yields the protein CASRTWSVDSPLHF.

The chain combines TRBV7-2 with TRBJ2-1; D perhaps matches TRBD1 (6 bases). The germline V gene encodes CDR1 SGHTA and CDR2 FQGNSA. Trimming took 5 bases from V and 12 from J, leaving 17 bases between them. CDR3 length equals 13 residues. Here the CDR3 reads CASSRSQGFGQFF. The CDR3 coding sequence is TGTGCCAGCAGCCGCAGCCAGGGGTTCGGGCAGTTCTTC. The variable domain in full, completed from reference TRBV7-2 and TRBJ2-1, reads GAGVSQSPSNKVTEKGKDVELRCDPISGHTALYWYRQSLGQGLEFLIYFQGNSAPDKSGLPSDRFSAERTGGSVSTLTIQRTQQEDSAVYLCASSRSQGFGQFFGPGTRLTVL.

The DNA of the CDR3 is TGTGCCTGGTCCCTAGGGACAGGGGATCAGCCCCAGCATTTT. It codes for CAWSLGTGDQPQHF. The V call is TRBV30, the J call TRBJ1-5; 10 bases align to TRBD1. CDR3 length equals 14 residues. Germline V gene lookup returns CDR1 GTSNPN and CDR2 SVGIG (reference sequence). J was trimmed by 5 bases and V by 5 bases; bases with no gene match: 6.

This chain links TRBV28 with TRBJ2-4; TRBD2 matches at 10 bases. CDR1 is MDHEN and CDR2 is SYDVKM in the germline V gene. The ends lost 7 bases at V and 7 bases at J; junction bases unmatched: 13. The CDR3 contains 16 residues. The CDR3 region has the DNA TGTGCCAGCACCCCGACTAAGCGGGAGGGCCGTAACATTCAGTACTTC. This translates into CASTPTKREGRNIQYF. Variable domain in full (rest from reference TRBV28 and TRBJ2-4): DVKVTQSSRYLVKRTGEKVFLECVQDMDHENMFWYRQDPGLGLRLIYFSYDVKMKEKGDIPEGYSVSREKKERFSLILESASTNQTSMYLCASTPTKREGRNIQYFGAGTRLSVL.

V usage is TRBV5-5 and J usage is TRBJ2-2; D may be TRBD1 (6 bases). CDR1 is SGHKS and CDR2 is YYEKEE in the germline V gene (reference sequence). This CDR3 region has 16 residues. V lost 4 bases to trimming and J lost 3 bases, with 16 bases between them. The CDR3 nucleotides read TGTGCCAGCAGCCCCGGGACACCCTTGCACACCGGGGAGCTGTTTTTT. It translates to CASSPGTPLHTGELFF.

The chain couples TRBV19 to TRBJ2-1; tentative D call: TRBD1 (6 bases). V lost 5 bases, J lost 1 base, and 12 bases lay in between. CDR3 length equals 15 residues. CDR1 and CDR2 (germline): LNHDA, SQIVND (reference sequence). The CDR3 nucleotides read TGTGCCAGTAGTTACAGGGCTGGGTCCTACAATGAGCAGTTCTTC. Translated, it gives CASSYRAGSYNEQFF.

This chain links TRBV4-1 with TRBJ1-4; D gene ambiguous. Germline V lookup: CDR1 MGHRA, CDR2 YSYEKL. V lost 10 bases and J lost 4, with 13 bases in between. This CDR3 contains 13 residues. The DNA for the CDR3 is TGCGCCACCTCGTTCCGTCTTAATGAAAAACTGTTTTTT. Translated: CATSFRLNEKLFF.

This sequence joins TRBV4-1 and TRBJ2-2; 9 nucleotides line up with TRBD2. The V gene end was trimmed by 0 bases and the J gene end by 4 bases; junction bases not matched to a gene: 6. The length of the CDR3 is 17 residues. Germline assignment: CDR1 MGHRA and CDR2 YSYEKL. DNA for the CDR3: TGCGCCAGCAGCCAAGATGGGGCGGGAGGGCCCACCGGGGAGCTGTTTTTT. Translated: CASSQDGAGGPTGELFF.

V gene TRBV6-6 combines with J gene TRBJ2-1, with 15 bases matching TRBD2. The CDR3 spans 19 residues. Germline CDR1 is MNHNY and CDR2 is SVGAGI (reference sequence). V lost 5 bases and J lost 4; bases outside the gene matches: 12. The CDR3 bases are TGTGCCAGCAGTCCACCGAGTCGGGGACTAGCGGGGGGATACAATGAGCAGTTCTTC. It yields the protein CASSPPSRGLAGGYNEQFF.

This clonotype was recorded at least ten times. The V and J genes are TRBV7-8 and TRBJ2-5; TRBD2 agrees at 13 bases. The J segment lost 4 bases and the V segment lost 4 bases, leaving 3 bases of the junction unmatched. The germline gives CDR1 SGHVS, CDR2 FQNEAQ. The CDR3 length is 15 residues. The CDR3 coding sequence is TGTGCCAGCAGCTCGGGACTAGCGGGACGAGAGACCCAGTACTTC. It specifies CASSSGLAGRETQYF.

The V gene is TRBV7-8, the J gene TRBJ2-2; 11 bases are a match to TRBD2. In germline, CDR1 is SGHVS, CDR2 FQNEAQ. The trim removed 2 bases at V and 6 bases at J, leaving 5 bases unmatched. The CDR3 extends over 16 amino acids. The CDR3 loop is CASSLRLAGGAGELFF. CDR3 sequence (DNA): TGTGCCAGCAGCTTACGCCTAGCGGGAGGTGCCGGGGAGCTGTTTTTT.